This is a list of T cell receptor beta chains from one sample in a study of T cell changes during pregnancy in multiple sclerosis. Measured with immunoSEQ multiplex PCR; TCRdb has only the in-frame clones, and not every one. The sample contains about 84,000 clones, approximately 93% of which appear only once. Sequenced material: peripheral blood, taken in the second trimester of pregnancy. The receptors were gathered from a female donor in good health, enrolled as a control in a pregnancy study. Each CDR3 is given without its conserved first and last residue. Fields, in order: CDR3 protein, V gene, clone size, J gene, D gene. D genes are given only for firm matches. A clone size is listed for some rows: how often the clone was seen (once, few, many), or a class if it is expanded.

CDR3: ASSARFQETQY; V: TRBV30; size: -; J: TRBJ2-5; D: -
CDR3: ASSGGFLSGASTDTQY; V: TRBV6-1; size: -; J: TRBJ2-3; D: TRBD2
CDR3: ASRTGAGLSYEQY; V: TRBV19; size: -; J: TRBJ2-7; D: -
CDR3: AWRRLAAYEQY; V: TRBV30; size: -; J: TRBJ2-7; D: TRBD2
CDR3: ASIRTSGGGELF; V: TRBV5-1; size: -; J: TRBJ2-2; D: TRBD2
CDR3: ASSRDITEAF; V: TRBV7-9; size: -; J: TRBJ1-1; D: -
CDR3: VSHRGGWYYEQY; V: TRBV6-1; size: -; J: TRBJ2-7; D: TRBD2
CDR3: ASSLGVSGRYNEQF; V: TRBV7-9; size: -; J: TRBJ2-1; D: TRBD2
CDR3: ASTRRGSNQPQH; V: TRBV2; size: -; J: TRBJ1-5; D: -
CDR3: ASSGSPGKETQY; V: TRBV5-5; size: -; J: TRBJ2-5; D: -
CDR3: ASSSLTRRETQY; V: TRBV5-4; size: -; J: TRBJ2-5; D: -
CDR3: ASSEYADTQY; V: TRBV2; size: -; J: TRBJ2-3; D: -
CDR3: ASKLAGGTNEQF; V: TRBV6-6; size: -; J: TRBJ2-1; D: TRBD2
CDR3: ASSPRRQPPNYGYT; V: TRBV7-2; size: -; J: TRBJ1-2; D: -
CDR3: ASSSLDSGNTIY; V: TRBV13; size: once; J: TRBJ1-3; D: -
CDR3: ASSLGGNTGELF; V: TRBV5-1; size: few; J: TRBJ2-2; D: -
CDR3: SVYSGANVLT; V: TRBV29-1; size: -; J: TRBJ2-6; D: -
CDR3: ASSLGGGRAKDTQY; V: TRBV7-2; size: few; J: TRBJ2-3; D: TRBD2
CDR3: ASSWGQTHEQY; V: TRBV14; size: once; J: TRBJ2-7; D: TRBD1
CDR3: AAKVAGVNTGELF; V: TRBV13; size: -; J: TRBJ2-2; D: TRBD2
CDR3: ASSEGGQQETQY; V: TRBV2; size: -; J: TRBJ2-5; D: -
CDR3: ASMTGATNEKLF; V: TRBV28; size: -; J: TRBJ1-4; D: TRBD1
CDR3: ASSLAGGYTEAF; V: TRBV5-1; size: medium-sized; J: TRBJ1-1; D: -
CDR3: ATTPGPSSYNEQF; V: TRBV19; size: -; J: TRBJ2-1; D: -
CDR3: ASSMDRENTEAF; V: TRBV6-4; size: once; J: TRBJ1-1; D: TRBD1
CDR3: ASSGPRGGSNSPLH; V: TRBV9; size: -; J: TRBJ1-6; D: -
CDR3: ASSLGGGLAYEQY; V: TRBV5-4; size: once; J: TRBJ2-7; D: -
CDR3: ASRAGAGNTIY; V: TRBV7-6; size: -; J: TRBJ1-3; D: -
CDR3: ASSPDRGSNQPQH; V: TRBV2; size: -; J: TRBJ1-5; D: TRBD1
CDR3: ASSIRAWGEQF; V: TRBV19; size: -; J: TRBJ2-1; D: -
CDR3: ASSPMTGSNEKLF; V: TRBV19; size: -; J: TRBJ1-4; D: TRBD1
CDR3: ASSERTGATGELF; V: TRBV2; size: -; J: TRBJ2-2; D: TRBD1
CDR3: ASSTGGTLEAF; V: TRBV25-1; size: -; J: TRBJ1-1; D: TRBD1
CDR3: AAQGYGGEQF; V: TRBV27; size: -; J: TRBJ2-1; D: TRBD1
CDR3: ASSFGTEAYEQY; V: TRBV5-6; size: -; J: TRBJ2-7; D: TRBD1
CDR3: ASSSGTGTDTQY; V: TRBV5-1; size: once; J: TRBJ2-3; D: -
CDR3: ASRLLGAISTDTQY; V: TRBV2; size: -; J: TRBJ2-3; D: -
CDR3: ASTAGSFSTDTQY; V: TRBV2; size: once; J: TRBJ2-3; D: -
CDR3: AIRGPEGENQPQH; V: TRBV10-3; size: -; J: TRBJ1-5; D: -
CDR3: ASSQPGESEAF; V: TRBV28; size: -; J: TRBJ1-1; D: -
CDR3: ASSTVSSYNEQF; V: TRBV19; size: -; J: TRBJ2-1; D: -
CDR3: ASSLQSGRAGETQY; V: TRBV11-1; size: -; J: TRBJ2-5; D: TRBD2